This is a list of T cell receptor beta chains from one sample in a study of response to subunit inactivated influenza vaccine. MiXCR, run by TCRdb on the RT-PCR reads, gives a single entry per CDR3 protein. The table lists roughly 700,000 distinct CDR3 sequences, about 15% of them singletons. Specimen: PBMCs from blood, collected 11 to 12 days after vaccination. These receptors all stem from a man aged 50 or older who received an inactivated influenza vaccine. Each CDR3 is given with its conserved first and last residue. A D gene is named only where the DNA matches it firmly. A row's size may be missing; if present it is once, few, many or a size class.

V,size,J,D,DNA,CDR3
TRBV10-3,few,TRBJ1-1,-,TGTGCCATCAGTGAGCCCTACACTGAAGCTTTCTTT,CAISEPYTEAFF
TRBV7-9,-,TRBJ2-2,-,TGTGCCAGCAGCTTTCAGAAGGCGTTCGGGGAGCTGTTTTTT,CASSFQKAFGELFF
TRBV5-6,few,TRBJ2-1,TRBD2,TGTGCCAGCAGCTGGGGGACTAGCGGGGGTAGTGAGCAGTTCTTC,CASSWGTSGGSEQFF
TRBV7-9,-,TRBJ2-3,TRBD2,TGTGCCAGCAGCTGGCGGACTAGCGGCCTCACAGATACGCAGTATTTT,CASSWRTSGLTDTQYF
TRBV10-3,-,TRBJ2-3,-,TGTGCCATCAGTGAATTTACGGTCACGAAATCTGATACGCAGTATTTT,CAISEFTVTKSDTQYF
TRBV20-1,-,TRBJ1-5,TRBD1,TGCAGTGCTAGGGAGGGACAGTATAGCAATCAGCCCCAGCATTTT,CSAREGQYSNQPQHF
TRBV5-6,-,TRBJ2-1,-,TGTGCCAGCAGCTCACCCTACACGAACAATGAGCAGTTCTTC,CASSSPYTNNEQFF
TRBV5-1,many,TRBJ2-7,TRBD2,TGCGCCAGCAGCTCGCAGACTAGCGGGAGGTCGTACGAGCAGTACTTC,CASSSQTSGRSYEQYF
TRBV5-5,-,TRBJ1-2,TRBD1,TGTGCCAGCAGCTTGGAGGCCAGGGGGTCCTATGGCTACACCTTC,CASSLEARGSYGYTF
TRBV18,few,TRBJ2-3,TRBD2,TGTGCCAGCTCACCAACCGGGACTAGCGGGGGAACTAGCACAGATACGCAGTATTTT,CASSPTGTSGGTSTDTQYF
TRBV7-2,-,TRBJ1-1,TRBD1,TGTGCCAGCAGCTTCGTTGGGACAGGCAGTTACGCTGAAGCTTTCTTT,CASSFVGTGSYAEAFF
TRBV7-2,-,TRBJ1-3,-,TGTGCCAGCAGCTTACCGTCGGGATTCTCTGGAAACACCATATATTTT,CASSLPSGFSGNTIYF
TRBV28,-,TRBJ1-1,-,TGTGCCAGCAGTTTTTCCCTGGGGGGGAACACTGAAGCTTTCTTT,CASSFSLGGNTEAFF
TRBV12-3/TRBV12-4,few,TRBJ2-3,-,TGTGCCAGCAATCGGGGCCCAGATACGCAGTATTTT,CASNRGPDTQYF
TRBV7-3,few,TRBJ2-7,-,TGTGCCAGCAGACAATACAAGGCCGACTACGAGCAGTACTTC,CASRQYKADYEQYF
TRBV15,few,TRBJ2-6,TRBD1,TGTGCCACCAGCAGCGAACAGGGGTCTGGGGCCAACGTCCTGACTTTC,CATSSEQGSGANVLTF
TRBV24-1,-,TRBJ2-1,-,TGTGCCACCAGTGATTTCCGGGGGCGCAACAATGAGCAGTTCTTC,CATSDFRGRNNEQFF
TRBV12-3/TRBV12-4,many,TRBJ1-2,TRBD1,TGTGCCAGCACCCCGGGACAGGGGGCGGAAGACTATGGCTACACCTTC,CASTPGQGAEDYGYTF
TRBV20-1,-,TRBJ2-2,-,TGCAGTGCTAGAGAGGGGACCCCCGACGGGGAGCTGTTTTTT,CSAREGTPDGELFF